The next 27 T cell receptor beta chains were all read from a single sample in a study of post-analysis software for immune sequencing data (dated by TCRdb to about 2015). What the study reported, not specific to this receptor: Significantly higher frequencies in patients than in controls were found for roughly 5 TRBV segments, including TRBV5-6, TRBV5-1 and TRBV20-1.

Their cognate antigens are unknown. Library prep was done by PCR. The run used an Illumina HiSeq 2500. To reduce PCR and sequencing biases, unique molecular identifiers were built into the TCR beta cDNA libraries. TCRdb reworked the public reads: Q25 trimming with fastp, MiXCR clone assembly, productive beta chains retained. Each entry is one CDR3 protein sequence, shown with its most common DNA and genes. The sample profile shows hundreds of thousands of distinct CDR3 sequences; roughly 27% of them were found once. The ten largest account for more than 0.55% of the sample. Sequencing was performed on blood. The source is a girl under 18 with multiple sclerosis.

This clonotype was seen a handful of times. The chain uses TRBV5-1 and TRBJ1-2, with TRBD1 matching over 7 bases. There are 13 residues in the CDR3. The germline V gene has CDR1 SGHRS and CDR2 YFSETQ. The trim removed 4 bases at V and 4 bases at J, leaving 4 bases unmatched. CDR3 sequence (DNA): TGCGCCAGCAGCGGGGACAGTTTCTATGGCTACACCTTC. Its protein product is CASSGDSFYGYTF.

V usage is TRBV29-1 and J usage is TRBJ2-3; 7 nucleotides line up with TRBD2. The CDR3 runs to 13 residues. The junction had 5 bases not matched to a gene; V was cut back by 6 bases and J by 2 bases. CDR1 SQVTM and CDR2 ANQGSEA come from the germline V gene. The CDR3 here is CSVGGTITDTQYF. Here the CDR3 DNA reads TGCAGCGTGGGGGGGACTATCACAGATACGCAGTATTTT.

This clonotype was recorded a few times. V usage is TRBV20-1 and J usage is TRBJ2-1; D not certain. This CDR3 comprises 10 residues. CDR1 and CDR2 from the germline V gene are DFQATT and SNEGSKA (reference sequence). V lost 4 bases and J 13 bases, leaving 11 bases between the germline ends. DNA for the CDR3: TGCAGTGCTAAGCAGGTGTCTCAGTTCTTC. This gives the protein CSAKQVSQFF.

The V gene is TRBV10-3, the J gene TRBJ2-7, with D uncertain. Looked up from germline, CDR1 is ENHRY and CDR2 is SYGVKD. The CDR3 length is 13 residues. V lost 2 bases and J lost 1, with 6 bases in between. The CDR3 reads CAISEGVSYEQYF. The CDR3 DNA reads TGTGCCATCAGTGAGGGGGTGTCCTACGAGCAGTACTTC.

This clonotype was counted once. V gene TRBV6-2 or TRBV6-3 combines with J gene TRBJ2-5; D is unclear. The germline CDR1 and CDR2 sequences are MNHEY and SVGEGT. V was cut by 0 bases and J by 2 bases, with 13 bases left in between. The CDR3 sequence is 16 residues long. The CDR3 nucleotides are TGTGCCAGCAGTTACTCGATGCATCTCAAGCAAGAGACCCAGTACTTC. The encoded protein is CASSYSMHLKQETQYF.

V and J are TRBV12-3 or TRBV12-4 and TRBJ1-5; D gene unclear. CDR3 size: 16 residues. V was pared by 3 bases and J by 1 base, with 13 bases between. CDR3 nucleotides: TGTGCCAGCAGTTTCGGGTTACTTGACAGCAATCAGCCCCAGCATTTT. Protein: CASSFGLLDSNQPQHF.

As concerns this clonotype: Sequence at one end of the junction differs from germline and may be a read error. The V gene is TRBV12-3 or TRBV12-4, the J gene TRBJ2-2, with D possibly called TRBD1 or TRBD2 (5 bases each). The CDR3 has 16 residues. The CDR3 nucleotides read TGTGCCAGCAGTTCCAAAATCGTGGCAGGGCCCGGGGAGCCGTTTTTT. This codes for CASSSKIVAGPGEPFF.

The CDR3 spells CASSNIGQGAGEQYF. DNA of the CDR3: TGTGCCAGCAGCAATATAGGACAGGGGGCGGGCGAGCAGTACTTC. V and J are TRBV2 and TRBJ2-7; 11 bases are shared with TRBD1. Germline CDR1 SNHLY, CDR2 FYNNEI. The CDR3 length is 15 residues. V lost 6 bases and J lost 6; bases outside the gene matches: 10.

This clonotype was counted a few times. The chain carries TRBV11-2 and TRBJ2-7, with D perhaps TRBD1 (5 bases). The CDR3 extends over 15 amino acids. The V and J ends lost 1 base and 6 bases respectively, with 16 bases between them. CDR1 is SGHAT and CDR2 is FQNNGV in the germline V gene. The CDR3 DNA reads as TGTGCCAGCAGCTTAGTGGTAGGGTGGGGCCGCGAGCAGTACTTC. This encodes CASSLVVGWGREQYF.

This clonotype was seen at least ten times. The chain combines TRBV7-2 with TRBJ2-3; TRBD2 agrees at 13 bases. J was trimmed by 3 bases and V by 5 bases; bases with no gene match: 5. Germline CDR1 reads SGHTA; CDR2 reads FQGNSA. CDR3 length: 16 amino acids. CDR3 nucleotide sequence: TGTGCCAGCAGCCAACGGACTAGCGGGGGTACAGATACGCAGTATTTT. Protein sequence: CASSQRTSGGTDTQYF.

CDR3 nucleotide sequence: TGCAGCGCTGAGAGGGTGGGGGAGCAGTTCTTC. Amino acids: CSAERVGEQFF. V is TRBV29-1 and J is TRBJ2-1, with a possible D match to TRBD2 (5 bases). V lost 7 bases, J lost 10 bases, and 14 bases lay in between. The CDR3 length is 11 residues. The germline gives CDR1 SQVTM, CDR2 ANQGSEA.

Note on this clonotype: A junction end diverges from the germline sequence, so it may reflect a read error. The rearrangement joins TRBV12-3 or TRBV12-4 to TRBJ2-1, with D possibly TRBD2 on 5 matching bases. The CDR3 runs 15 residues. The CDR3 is CANSFDGISKNEQFF. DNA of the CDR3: TGTGCCAACAGTTTCGACGGGATCTCCAAGAATGAGCAGTTCTTC.

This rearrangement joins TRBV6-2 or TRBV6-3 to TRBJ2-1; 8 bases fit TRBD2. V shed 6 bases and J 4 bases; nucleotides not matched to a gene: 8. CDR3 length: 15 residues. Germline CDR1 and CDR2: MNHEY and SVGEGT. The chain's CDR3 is CASSSGGELYNEQFF. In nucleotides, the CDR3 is TGTGCCAGCAGCTCGGGGGGGGAGCTATACAATGAGCAGTTCTTC.

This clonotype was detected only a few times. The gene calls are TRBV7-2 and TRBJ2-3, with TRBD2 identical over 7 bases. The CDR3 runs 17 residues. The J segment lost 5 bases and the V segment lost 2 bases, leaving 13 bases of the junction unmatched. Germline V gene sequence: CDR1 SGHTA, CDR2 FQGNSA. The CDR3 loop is CASSLLSSGTGVDTQYF. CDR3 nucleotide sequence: TGTGCCAGCAGCTTATTATCTAGCGGCACCGGGGTAGATACGCAGTATTTT.

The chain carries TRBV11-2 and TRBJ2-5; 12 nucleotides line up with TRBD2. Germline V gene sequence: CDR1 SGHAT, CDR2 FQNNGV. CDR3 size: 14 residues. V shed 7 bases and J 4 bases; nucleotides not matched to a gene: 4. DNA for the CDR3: TGTGCCAGCACCTCTAGCGGGAGGGGAGAGACCCAGTACTTC. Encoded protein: CASTSSGRGETQYF.

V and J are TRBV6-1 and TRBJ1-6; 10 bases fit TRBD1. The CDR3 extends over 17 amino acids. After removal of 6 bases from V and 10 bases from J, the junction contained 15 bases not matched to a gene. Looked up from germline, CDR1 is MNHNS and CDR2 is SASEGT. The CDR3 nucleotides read TGTGCCAGCAGGCACAGACCGCCGGGGACAGGGGAGTCACCCCTCCACTTT. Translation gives CASRHRPPGTGESPLHF.

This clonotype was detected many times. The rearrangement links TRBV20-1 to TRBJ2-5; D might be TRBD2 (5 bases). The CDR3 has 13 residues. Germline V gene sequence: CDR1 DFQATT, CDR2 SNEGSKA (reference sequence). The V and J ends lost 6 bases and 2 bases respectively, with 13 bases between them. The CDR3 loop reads CSAVPGVQETQYF. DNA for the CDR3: TGCAGTGCCGTTCCCGGGGTTCAAGAGACCCAGTACTTC.

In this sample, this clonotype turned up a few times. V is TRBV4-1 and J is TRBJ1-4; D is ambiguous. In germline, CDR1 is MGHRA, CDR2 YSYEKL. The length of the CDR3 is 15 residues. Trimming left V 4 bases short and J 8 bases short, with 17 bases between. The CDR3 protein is CASSLWTAGAEKLFF. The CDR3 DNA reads TGCGCCAGCAGCCTATGGACGGCGGGTGCGGAAAAACTGTTTTTT.

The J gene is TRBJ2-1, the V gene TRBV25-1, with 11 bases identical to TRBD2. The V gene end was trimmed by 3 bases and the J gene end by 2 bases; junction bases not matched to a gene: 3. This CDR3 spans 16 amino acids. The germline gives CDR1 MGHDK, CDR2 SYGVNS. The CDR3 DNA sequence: TGTGCCAGCAGTGAGCGGACTAGCGGGCCCTACAATGAGCAGTTCTTC. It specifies CASSERTSGPYNEQFF.

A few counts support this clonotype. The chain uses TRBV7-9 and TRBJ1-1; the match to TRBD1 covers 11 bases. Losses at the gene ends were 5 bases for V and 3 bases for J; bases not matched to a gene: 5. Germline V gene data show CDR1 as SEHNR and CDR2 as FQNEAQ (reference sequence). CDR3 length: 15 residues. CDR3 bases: TGTGCCAGCAGCGGGACAGGGGGATTGGACACTGAAGCTTTCTTT. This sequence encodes CASSGTGGLDTEAFF.

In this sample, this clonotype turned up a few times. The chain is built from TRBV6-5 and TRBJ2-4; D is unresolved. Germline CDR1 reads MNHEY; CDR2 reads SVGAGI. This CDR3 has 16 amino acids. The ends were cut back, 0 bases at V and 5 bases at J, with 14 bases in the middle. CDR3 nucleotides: TGTGCCAGCAGTTACTCGGGGTCTGGCAGCCAAAACATTCAGTACTTC. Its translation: CASSYSGSGSQNIQYF.

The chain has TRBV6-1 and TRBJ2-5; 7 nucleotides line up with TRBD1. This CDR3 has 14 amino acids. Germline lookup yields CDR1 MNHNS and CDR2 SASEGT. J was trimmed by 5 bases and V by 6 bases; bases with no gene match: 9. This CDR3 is CASRNDRVRETQYF. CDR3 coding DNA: TGTGCCAGCAGGAACGACAGGGTTCGGGAGACCCAGTACTTC.

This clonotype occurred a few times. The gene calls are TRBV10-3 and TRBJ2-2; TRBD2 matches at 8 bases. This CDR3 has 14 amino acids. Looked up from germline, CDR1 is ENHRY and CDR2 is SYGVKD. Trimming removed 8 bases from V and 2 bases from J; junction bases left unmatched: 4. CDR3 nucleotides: TGTGCCATCGGAGCGGGGGCCAACACCGGGGAGCTGTTTTTT. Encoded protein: CAIGAGANTGELFF.

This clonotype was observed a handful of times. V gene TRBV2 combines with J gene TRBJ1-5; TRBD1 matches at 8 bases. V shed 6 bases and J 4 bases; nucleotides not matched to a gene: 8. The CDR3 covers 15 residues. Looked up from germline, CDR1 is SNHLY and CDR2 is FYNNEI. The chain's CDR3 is CASRAGQAGNQPQHF. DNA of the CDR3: TGTGCCAGCAGAGCGGGACAGGCGGGAAATCAGCCCCAGCATTTT. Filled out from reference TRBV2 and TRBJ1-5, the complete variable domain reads EPEVTQTPSHQVTQMGQEVILRCVPISNHLYFYWYRQILGQKVEFLVSFYNNEISEKSEIFDDQFSVERPDGSNFTLKIRSTKLEDSAMYFCASRAGQAGNQPQHFGDGTRLSIL.

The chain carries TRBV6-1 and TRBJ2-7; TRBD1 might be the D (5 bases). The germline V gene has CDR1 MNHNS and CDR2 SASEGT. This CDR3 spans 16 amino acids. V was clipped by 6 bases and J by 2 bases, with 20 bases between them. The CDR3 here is CASRTPRPRAAYEQYF. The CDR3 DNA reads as TGTGCCAGCAGGACCCCTCGTCCCAGGGCGGCCTACGAGCAGTACTTC.

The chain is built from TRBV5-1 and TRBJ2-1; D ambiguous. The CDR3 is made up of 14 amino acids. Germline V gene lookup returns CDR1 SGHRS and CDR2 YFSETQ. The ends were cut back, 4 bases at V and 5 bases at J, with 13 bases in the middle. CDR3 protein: CASSPPTGHNEQFF. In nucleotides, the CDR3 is TGCGCCAGCAGCCCCCCGACTGGCCACAATGAGCAGTTCTTC.

DNA of the CDR3: TGTGCCAGCAGTTCCTCGGGACAGCCTTATAGCAATCAGCCCCAGCATTTT. Amino acids: CASSSSGQPYSNQPQHF. This chain links TRBV6-6 with TRBJ1-5, with TRBD1 matching over 7 bases. Germline CDR1 MNHNY, CDR2 SVGAGI (reference sequence). V trimming: 4 bases; J trimming: 0 bases; junction bases outside the gene matches: 9. The CDR3 consists of 17 residues.